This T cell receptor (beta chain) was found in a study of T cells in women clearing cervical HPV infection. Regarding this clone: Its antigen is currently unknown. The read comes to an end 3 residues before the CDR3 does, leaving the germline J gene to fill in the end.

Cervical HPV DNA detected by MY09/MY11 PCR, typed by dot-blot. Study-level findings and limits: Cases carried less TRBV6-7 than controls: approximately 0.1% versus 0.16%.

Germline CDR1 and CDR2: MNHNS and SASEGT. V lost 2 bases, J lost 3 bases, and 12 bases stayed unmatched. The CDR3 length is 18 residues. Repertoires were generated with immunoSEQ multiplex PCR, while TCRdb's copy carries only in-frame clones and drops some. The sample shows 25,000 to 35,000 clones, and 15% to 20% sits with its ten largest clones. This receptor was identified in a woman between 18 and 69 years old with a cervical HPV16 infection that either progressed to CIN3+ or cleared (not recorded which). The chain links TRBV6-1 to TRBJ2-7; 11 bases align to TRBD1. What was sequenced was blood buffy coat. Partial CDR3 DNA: TGTGCCAGCAGTGAAAAGAGGACAGGGGGCGAATGGAGCTACGAG. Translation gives CASSEKRTGGEWSYE. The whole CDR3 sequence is CASSEKRTGGEWSYEQYF.